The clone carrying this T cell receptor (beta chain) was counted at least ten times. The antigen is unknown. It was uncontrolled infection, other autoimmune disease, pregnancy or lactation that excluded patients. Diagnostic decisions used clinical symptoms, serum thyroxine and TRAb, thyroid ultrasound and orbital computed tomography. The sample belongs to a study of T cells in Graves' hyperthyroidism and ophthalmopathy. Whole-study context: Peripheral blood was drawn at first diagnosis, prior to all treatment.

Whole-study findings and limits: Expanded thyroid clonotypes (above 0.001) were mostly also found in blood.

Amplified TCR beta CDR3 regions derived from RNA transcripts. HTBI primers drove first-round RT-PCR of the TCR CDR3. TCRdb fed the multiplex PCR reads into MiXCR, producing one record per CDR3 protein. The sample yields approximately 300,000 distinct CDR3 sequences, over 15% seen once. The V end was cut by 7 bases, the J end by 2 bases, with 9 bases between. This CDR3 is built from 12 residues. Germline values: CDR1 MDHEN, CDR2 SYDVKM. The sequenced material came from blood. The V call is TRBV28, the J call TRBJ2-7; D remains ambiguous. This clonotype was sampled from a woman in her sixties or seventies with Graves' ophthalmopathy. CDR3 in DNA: TGTGCCAGCAAGGCAGCCGCCTACGAGCAGTACTTC. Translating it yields CASKAAAYEQYF.